Listed below are T cell receptor beta chains from one sample, sequenced in a study of shared clonotypes between healthy human individuals. Method: immunoSEQ multiplex PCR; TCRdb's copy keeps in-frame clones and lacks some. The sample consists of about 2 million clones, about 95% of them appearing once. What was sequenced was naive CD8+ T cells sorted from blood. These receptors were obtained from a man between 18 and 29 years old in good health. The CDR3 runs from the conserved cysteine through the conserved F or W. D genes are given only for firm matches. For some rows the clone size is stated as once, few or many, or as a class when expanded; others skip it.

j_gene: TRBJ2-3; v_gene: TRBV13; abundance: -; d_gene: -; CDR3aa: CASSLGLDTQYF; CDR3nt: TGTGCCAGCAGCTTAGGCTTAGATACGCAGTATTTT
j_gene: TRBJ2-7; v_gene: TRBV19; abundance: -; d_gene: -; CDR3aa: CASSPGGPYEQYF; CDR3nt: TGTGCCAGTAGCCCAGGGGGGCCCTACGAGCAGTACTTC
j_gene: TRBJ2-1; v_gene: TRBV6-5; abundance: -; d_gene: TRBD2; CDR3aa: CASSPQREVYNEQFF; CDR3nt: TGTGCCAGCAGTCCCCAGCGGGAGGTTTACAATGAGCAGTTCTTC
j_gene: TRBJ2-2; v_gene: TRBV7-8; abundance: -; d_gene: TRBD2; CDR3aa: CASSKGLAGADTGELFF; CDR3nt: TGTGCCAGCAGCAAGGGACTAGCGGGAGCTGACACCGGGGAGCTGTTTTTT
j_gene: TRBJ2-7; v_gene: TRBV5-1; abundance: -; d_gene: -; CDR3aa: CASSLEGQGNYEQYF; CDR3nt: TGCGCCAGCAGCTTGGAGGGTCAGGGGAATTACGAGCAGTACTTC
j_gene: TRBJ2-2; v_gene: TRBV13; abundance: -; d_gene: TRBD2; CDR3aa: CASSVGLAGEPSTGELFF; CDR3nt: TGTGCCAGCAGCGTGGGGCTAGCGGGAGAGCCGAGCACCGGGGAGCTGTTTTTT
j_gene: TRBJ1-1; v_gene: TRBV11-2; abundance: -; d_gene: -; CDR3aa: CASSLDTPPVGTEAFF; CDR3nt: TGTGCCAGCAGCTTAGATACCCCCCCTGTGGGCACTGAAGCTTTCTTT
j_gene: TRBJ2-1; v_gene: TRBV4-3; abundance: -; d_gene: TRBD2; CDR3aa: CASSPQLGAGGPDEQFF; CDR3nt: TGCGCCAGCAGCCCCCAGCTCGGGGCGGGAGGGCCCGATGAGCAGTTCTTC
j_gene: TRBJ2-7; v_gene: TRBV28; abundance: -; d_gene: -; CDR3aa: CASRSRLDRLGDEQYF; CDR3nt: TGTGCCAGCAGATCCCGCCTGGACCGGCTAGGGGACGAGCAGTACTTC
j_gene: TRBJ1-1; v_gene: TRBV13; abundance: -; d_gene: -; CDR3aa: CASSLGGRTEAFF; CDR3nt: TGTGCCAGCAGCTTAGGAGGGAGAACTGAAGCTTTCTTT
j_gene: TRBJ2-1; v_gene: TRBV5-4; abundance: -; d_gene: -; CDR3aa: CASSPGAITSVSYNEQFF; CDR3nt: TGTGCCAGCAGCCCGGGGGCGATAACTAGCGTCTCCTACAATGAGCAGTTCTTC
j_gene: TRBJ2-7; v_gene: TRBV19; abundance: few; d_gene: TRBD1; CDR3aa: CASSPGTGYEQYF; CDR3nt: TGTGCCAGTAGTCCCGGGACAGGCTACGAGCAGTACTTC
j_gene: TRBJ2-5; v_gene: TRBV6-1; abundance: -; d_gene: -; CDR3aa: CASSIGGQETQYF; CDR3nt: TGTGCCAGCTCCATAGGGGGCCAAGAGACCCAGTACTTC
j_gene: TRBJ2-7; v_gene: TRBV5-1; abundance: -; d_gene: -; CDR3aa: CASSLIVGNAYEQYF; CDR3nt: TGCGCCAGCAGCTTGATTGTCGGAAACGCCTACGAGCAGTACTTC
j_gene: TRBJ1-2; v_gene: TRBV7-2; abundance: -; d_gene: -; CDR3aa: CASSAEGQTNYGYTF; CDR3nt: TGTGCCAGCAGCGCGGAAGGACAGACTAACTATGGCTACACCTTC
j_gene: TRBJ2-2; v_gene: TRBV7-9; abundance: -; d_gene: -; CDR3aa: CASRTGTTEVTGELFF; CDR3nt: TGTGCCAGCAGAACCGGGACAACAGAAGTCACCGGGGAGCTGTTTTTT
j_gene: TRBJ1-6; v_gene: TRBV13; abundance: -; d_gene: -; CDR3aa: CASTPNRGGDNSPLHF; CDR3nt: TGTGCCAGCACCCCAAATCGCGGGGGCGACAATTCACCCCTCCACTTT
j_gene: TRBJ2-1; v_gene: TRBV2; abundance: -; d_gene: -; CDR3aa: CASKANEQFF; CDR3nt: TGTGCCAGCAAAGCCAATGAGCAGTTCTTC
j_gene: TRBJ2-7; v_gene: TRBV27; abundance: -; d_gene: -; CDR3aa: CASSLFGTPHEQYF; CDR3nt: TGTGCCAGCAGTTTATTCGGCACCCCCCACGAGCAGTACTTC
j_gene: TRBJ2-1; v_gene: TRBV18; abundance: -; d_gene: -; CDR3aa: CASSSEAYEQFF; CDR3nt: TGTGCCAGCTCATCCGAGGCGTATGAGCAGTTCTTC
j_gene: TRBJ1-4; v_gene: TRBV27; abundance: -; d_gene: -; CDR3aa: CASTQGIGEKLFF; CDR3nt: TGTGCCAGCACGCAGGGAATAGGGGAAAAACTGTTTTTT
j_gene: TRBJ2-7; v_gene: TRBV4-1; abundance: -; d_gene: -; CDR3aa: CASSHPGAYEQYF; CDR3nt: TGCGCCAGCAGCCACCCGGGGGCTTACGAGCAGTACTTC
j_gene: TRBJ2-7; v_gene: TRBV5-6; abundance: -; d_gene: TRBD1; CDR3aa: CASRGGQDGHPYEQYF; CDR3nt: TGTGCCAGCAGGGGGGGACAGGATGGACACCCCTACGAGCAGTACTTC
j_gene: TRBJ2-7; v_gene: TRBV21-1; abundance: -; d_gene: -; CDR3aa: CASSWVYEQYF; CDR3nt: TGTGCCAGCAGCTGGGTCTACGAGCAGTACTTC
j_gene: TRBJ1-6; v_gene: TRBV6-5; abundance: -; d_gene: -; CDR3aa: CASRAGEGNSPLHF; CDR3nt: TGTGCCAGCAGAGCAGGGGAGGGAAATTCACCCCTCCACTTT
j_gene: TRBJ2-2; v_gene: TRBV27; abundance: -; d_gene: TRBD1; CDR3aa: CASSLYRGNTGELFF; CDR3nt: TGTGCCAGCAGTTTATACAGGGGGAACACCGGGGAGCTGTTTTTT
j_gene: TRBJ1-4; v_gene: TRBV30; abundance: -; d_gene: -; CDR3aa: CAWSHPSGATNEKLFF; CDR3nt: TGTGCCTGGAGTCATCCTTCGGGGGCAACTAATGAAAAACTGTTTTTT
j_gene: TRBJ1-6; v_gene: TRBV7-2; abundance: -; d_gene: -; CDR3aa: CASSLSRQSPYSYNSPLHF; CDR3nt: TGTGCCAGCAGCTTATCCCGACAGTCCCCGTACTCCTATAATTCACCCCTCCACTTT